The rows below give T cell receptor beta chains drawn from one sample of a study of OX40 agonist ivuxolimab in advanced cancers. The method was immunoSEQ multiplex PCR; TCRdb's version includes in-frame clones alone and lacks a portion of them. The sample includes tens of thousands of clones, nearly 85% of them seen just once. The starting material was CD4+ or CD8+ T cells sorted from blood, obtained in a trial of the OX40 agonist ivuxolimab. These receptors all come from an adult with an advanced solid tumor such as melanoma, head and neck, liver or kidney cancer. The CDR3 runs from the conserved cysteine through the conserved F or W. Each record gives: clone size, D gene, J gene, CDR3 length, V gene, CDR3 protein, CDR3 DNA. The D gene is left open where the match is weak. The size of a clone is reported for some rows only, either as once, few or many, or as a class for expanded clones.

-,-,TRBJ1-1,14,TRBV5-1,CASAAQERNTEAFF,TGCGCCAGCGCGGCCCAGGAAAGGAACACTGAAGCTTTCTTT
-,-,TRBJ2-5,13,TRBV10-3,CAISERGQETQYF,TGTGCCATCAGTGAACGAGGGCAAGAGACCCAGTACTTC
-,TRBD2,TRBJ2-5,15,TRBV28,CASSPPEPGGETQYF,TGTGCCAGCAGCCCCCCAGAACCGGGAGGGGAGACCCAGTACTTC
-,-,TRBJ2-1,11,TRBV27,CASSRNNEQFF,TGTGCCAGCAGCCGCAACAATGAGCAGTTCTTC
-,-,TRBJ1-2,13,TRBV11-1,CASSSLDRGGYTF,TGTGCCAGCAGCTCCCTCGACAGAGGCGGCTACACCTTC
-,-,TRBJ1-6,16,TRBV6-5,CASSYSPSGNNSPLHF,TGTGCCAGCAGTTACTCCCCGTCAGGGAATAATTCACCCCTCCACTTT
once,-,TRBJ1-3,17,TRBV7-2,CASAGGSTVLSGNTIYF,TGTGCCAGCGCGGGGGGCTCAACCGTTCTCTCTGGAAACACCATATATTTT
-,TRBD1,TRBJ2-4,16,TRBV10-3,CAISGGQGTAKNIQYF,TGTGCCATCAGTGGCGGACAGGGGACGGCCAAAAACATTCAGTACTTC
-,-,TRBJ2-3,13,TRBV15,CATSREPTDTQYF,TGTGCCACCAGCAGAGAGCCCACAGATACGCAGTATTTT
-,TRBD1,TRBJ1-1,14,TRBV7-9,CASSLRDRGTEAFF,TGTGCCAGCAGCCTCCGGGACAGGGGCACTGAAGCTTTCTTT
-,-,TRBJ2-5,13,TRBV6-1,CASSDKAGETQYF,TGTGCCAGCAGTGATAAGGCAGGGGAGACCCAGTACTTC
few,-,TRBJ2-7,16,TRBV7-8,CASSAVLANEPYEQYF,TGTGCCAGCAGCGCGGTCTTAGCGAACGAACCCTACGAGCAGTACTTC
-,TRBD1,TRBJ1-5,15,TRBV10-3,CAISEGQGSNQPQHF,TGTGCCATCAGTGAGGGACAGGGGAGCAATCAGCCCCAGCATTTT
-,-,TRBJ1-3,15,TRBV5-1,CASSGDTSTGNTIYF,TGCGCCAGCAGTGGGGACACTAGCACTGGAAACACCATATATTTT
-,-,TRBJ2-7,15,TRBV5-1,CASSFGQALSYEQYF,TGCGCCAGCAGCTTTGGGCAGGCCTTATCCTACGAGCAGTACTTC
many,TRBD2,TRBJ2-1,15,TRBV4-1,CASSAGGSRFNEQFF,TGCGCCAGCAGCGCGGGAGGGAGTCGATTCAATGAGCAGTTCTTC
-,TRBD1,TRBJ1-2,17,TRBV2,CASSPGQGRAGNYGYTF,TGTGCCAGCAGCCCGGGACAGGGGCGAGCGGGGAACTATGGCTACACCTTC
-,TRBD1,TRBJ1-4,15,TRBV7-8,CASSYDGQDNEKLFF,TGTGCCAGCAGCTACGATGGACAGGATAATGAAAAACTGTTTTTT
once,-,TRBJ2-6,13,TRBV9,CASRGSGANVLTF,TGTGCCAGCAGGGGATCTGGGGCCAACGTCCTGACTTTC
-,TRBD1,TRBJ2-7,15,TRBV12-5,CASGLVPDRVAEQYF,TGTGCTAGTGGTTTGGTTCCGGACAGGGTGGCCGAGCAGTACTTC
-,-,TRBJ1-3,15,TRBV5-6,CASTRRSNSGNTIYF,TGTGCCAGCACCAGGCGGTCCAACTCTGGAAACACCATATATTTT
-,TRBD1,TRBJ2-2,16,TRBV6-4,CASSGGQGANTGELFF,TGTGCCAGCAGTGGGGGACAGGGGGCGAACACCGGGGAGCTGTTTTTT
-,-,TRBJ2-7,15,TRBV19,CASSPLSGQSYEQYF,TGTGCCAGTAGTCCCCTCTCGGGGCAGTCCTACGAGCAGTACTTC
-,-,TRBJ2-7,14,TRBV11-2,CASSPSRVLYEQYF,TGTGCCAGCAGCCCAAGCAGGGTCCTCTACGAGCAGTACTTC
-,TRBD1,TRBJ2-5,13,TRBV7-3,CASSLGTVETQYF,TGTGCCAGCAGCTTAGGGACAGTCGAGACCCAGTACTTC